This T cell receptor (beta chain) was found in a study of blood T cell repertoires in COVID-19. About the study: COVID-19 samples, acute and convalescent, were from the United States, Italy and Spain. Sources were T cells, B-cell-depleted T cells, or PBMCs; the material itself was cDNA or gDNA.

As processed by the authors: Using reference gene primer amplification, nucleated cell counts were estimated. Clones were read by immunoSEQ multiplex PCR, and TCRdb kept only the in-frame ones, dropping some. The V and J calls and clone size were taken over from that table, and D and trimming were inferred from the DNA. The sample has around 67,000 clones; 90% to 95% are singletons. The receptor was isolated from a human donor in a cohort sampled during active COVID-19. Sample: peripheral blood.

The CDR3 sequence: CASSSRNRGPYGYTF. In DNA form, the CDR3 reads TGTGCCAGCAGCTCACGAAACAGGGGACCCTATGGCTACACCTTC. This chain connects TRBV11-2 to TRBJ1-2, with 7 bases aligning to TRBD1. This CDR3 comprises 15 residues. CDR1 is SGHAT and CDR2 is FQNNGV in the germline V gene. V dropped 4 bases and J dropped 4; count of bases not matched to a gene: 9.